These T cell receptor beta chains were read from a single sample in a study of blood T cell repertoires in COVID-19. Method: immunoSEQ multiplex PCR; TCRdb's copy keeps in-frame clones and lacks some. This sample has about 170,000 clones, with 83% found just once. Sequencing was carried out using peripheral blood. Every receptor here comes from a woman older than 75 with acute or convalescent COVID-19. Both conserved end residues are trimmed from each CDR3.

CDR3: SVQELAGTSGRGLDTQY
V: TRBV29-1

CDR3: ASSQVLDRDHEQF
V: TRBV4-2

CDR3: ASSYGGTSGSRGKTQY
V: TRBV11-2

CDR3: ASSPGSSGYNEQF
V: TRBV7-2

CDR3: ASSLTAGGGQPQH
V: TRBV19

CDR3: ASSINVAPQH
V: TRBV19

CDR3: ASSQLAGRYEQY
V: TRBV6-5

CDR3: ASSLAQGGYNEQF
V: TRBV7-2

CDR3: ASSQLGSEQY
V: TRBV3-1/TRBV3-2

CDR3: ASSFGLAGGSLGETQY
V: TRBV7-6

CDR3: SASIGTGPTDTQY
V: TRBV20-1

CDR3: ASSPGGVSPLH
V: TRBV18

CDR3: SVGTGHEQY
V: TRBV29-1

CDR3: AWSEGTGGAGYGYT
V: TRBV30

CDR3: ASSEGTRWEQY
V: TRBV2

CDR3: ASSPSGGAQF
V: TRBV7-2

CDR3: ASSPMGTMTDTQY
V: TRBV18

CDR3: SVGMQGASTGELF
V: TRBV29-1

CDR3: ASSRDPLLTEAF
V: TRBV9

CDR3: ASRSSQGGYGYT
V: TRBV19

CDR3: AISETGGYYEQY
V: TRBV10-3

CDR3: ASSLQGNYGYT
V: TRBV9

CDR3: AWSGTGGQPQH
V: TRBV30

CDR3: ASSQGREGEQF
V: TRBV3-1/TRBV3-2

CDR3: SARRTEAF
V: TRBV20-1

CDR3: ASSLTGANSPLH
V: TRBV7-2

CDR3: ASSLGGATNQPQH
V: TRBV28

CDR3: ASSLVGGRTQY
V: TRBV7-2

CDR3: ASSVREGYNSPLH
V: TRBV9

CDR3: ASSRRTSGGQETQY
V: TRBV11-2

CDR3: ASSSGQGGGYT
V: TRBV5-4

CDR3: SVEGGTGPSYGYT
V: TRBV29-1

CDR3: ASHPLDSHYYGYT
V: TRBV19

CDR3: ASRPGTGMYEQY
V: TRBV5-1

CDR3: ASGGGTGNTIY
V: TRBV6-6

CDR3: ASSQGLVTYEQY
V: TRBV11-2

CDR3: ASSLISGSGNTIY
V: TRBV5-1

CDR3: ANHKSTGTQY
V: TRBV6-4

CDR3: ARPNGQCSYEQY
V: TRBV5-3

CDR3: ASSLYGQGAWEQF
V: TRBV3-1/TRBV3-2

CDR3: ASSFRGQGAEAF
V: TRBV7-8

CDR3: ASSFMGRETQY
V: TRBV12-3/TRBV12-4

CDR3: ASSQQGSGEQY
V: TRBV6-5

CDR3: ASRPAAGNTIY
V: TRBV28

CDR3: ASSQDGGSPGTDTQY
V: TRBV4-2

CDR3: ASSLLGQGTEAF
V: TRBV7-2

CDR3: SVEDSRYEQY
V: TRBV29-1

CDR3: ASSYRDSAGGEKLF
V: TRBV6-2/TRBV6-3